This T cell receptor (beta chain) comes out of a study of Ad26.COV2.S vaccination and SARS-CoV-2 variants. Looking at the study overall: Ad26.COV2.S shots went into the muscle once or twice, 56 days apart.

From germline, CDR1 is KGHDR and CDR2 SFDVKD. This CDR3 has 12 amino acids. Trimming took 10 bases from V and 2 from J; bases not matched to a gene: 3. Repertoires were generated with immunoSEQ multiplex PCR, while TCRdb's copy carries only in-frame clones and drops some. This sample has about 350,000 clones, with roughly 81% found just once. Study results and limitations: Vaccine recipients showed a spike-specific TCR breadth that was higher than in placebo recipients.

Treatment indicated: around 19 received Ad26.COV2.S at low or high dose, single or two shots; about 5 received placebo; per-sample allocation not given. On day 63 after the first injection, vaccine and placebo recipients gave samples. This person who donated was an adult of 18-55 years in Boston. An Ad26 vector that expressed Wuhan-strain SARS-CoV-2 spike constituted the vaccine. This clone was seen a single time. The antigen is undetermined. The sample consisted of peripheral blood, taken in a trial of Ad26.COV2.S vaccine versus placebo. This rearrangement joins TRBV24-1 to TRBJ2-7, with 8 bases fitting TRBD1. The receptor comes from a person aged 18-60 years who received the Ad26.COV2.S COVID-19 vaccine or a placebo. CDR3 residues: CATGQDPYEQYF. The CDR3 bases are TGTGCCACGGGACAGGACCCCTACGAGCAGTACTTC.